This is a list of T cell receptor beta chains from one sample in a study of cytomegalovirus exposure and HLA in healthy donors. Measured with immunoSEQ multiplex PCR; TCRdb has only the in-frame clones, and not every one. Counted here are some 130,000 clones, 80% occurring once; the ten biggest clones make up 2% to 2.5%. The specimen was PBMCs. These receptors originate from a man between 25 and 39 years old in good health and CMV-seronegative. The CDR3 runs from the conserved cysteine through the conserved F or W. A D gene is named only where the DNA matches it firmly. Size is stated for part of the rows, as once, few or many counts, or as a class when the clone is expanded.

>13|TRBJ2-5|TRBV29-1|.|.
CSVAKTGQETQYF
TGCAGCGTCGCCAAGACAGGACAAGAGACCCAGTACTTC
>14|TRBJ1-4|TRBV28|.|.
CASSPERRGEKLFF
TGTGCCAGCAGTCCGGAACGGCGGGGGGAAAAACTGTTTTTT
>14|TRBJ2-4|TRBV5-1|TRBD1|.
CASSFDPGQLEQYF
TGCGCCAGCAGCTTTGATCCGGGACAGCTGGAGCAGTACTTC
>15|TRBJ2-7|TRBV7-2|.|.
CASMTGVNPSYEQYF
TGTGCCAGCATGACCGGAGTAAACCCGTCGTACGAGCAGTACTTC
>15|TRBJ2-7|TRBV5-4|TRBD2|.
CASSLNPAGVYEQYF
TGTGCCAGCAGCTTGAACCCAGCGGGAGTATACGAGCAGTACTTC
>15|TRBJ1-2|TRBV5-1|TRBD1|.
CASSVTGVGGYGYTF
TGCGCCAGCAGCGTTACAGGGGTTGGTGGCTATGGCTACACCTTC
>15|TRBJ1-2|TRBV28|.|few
CASSLFSGWAYGYTF
TGTGCCAGCAGTTTATTTTCAGGGTGGGCCTATGGCTACACCTTC
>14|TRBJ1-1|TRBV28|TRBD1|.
CASSRRDRVSEAFF
TGTGCCAGCAGTCGGAGGGACAGGGTCTCTGAAGCTTTCTTT
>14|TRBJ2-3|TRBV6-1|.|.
CASLQGMWADTQYF
TGTGCCAGCCTGCAGGGTATGTGGGCAGATACGCAGTATTTT
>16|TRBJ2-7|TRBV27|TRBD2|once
CASSLLGTSGDYEQYF
TGTGCCAGCAGTTTATTAGGGACTAGCGGCGATTACGAGCAGTACTTC
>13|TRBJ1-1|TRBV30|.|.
CAWSVKGETEAFF
TGTGCCTGGAGTGTAAAAGGGGAAACTGAAGCTTTCTTT
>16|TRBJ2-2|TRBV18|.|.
CASSPPGQGRTGELFF
TGTGCCAGCTCACCACCGGGTCAGGGTCGAACCGGGGAGCTGTTTTTT
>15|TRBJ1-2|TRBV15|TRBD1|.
CATSRGQGAHYGYTF
TGTGCCACCAGCAGAGGGCAGGGGGCTCACTATGGCTACACCTTC
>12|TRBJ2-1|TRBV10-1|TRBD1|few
CASSETGGQQFF
TGCGCCAGCAGTGAGACAGGGGGTCAGCAGTTCTTC
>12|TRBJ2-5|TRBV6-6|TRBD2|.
CASSPSGETQYF
TGTGCCAGCAGCCCTAGCGGAGAGACCCAGTACTTC
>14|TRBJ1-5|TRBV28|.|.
CASSFRGLGQPQHF
TGTGCCAGCAGTTTCAGGGGATTAGGGCAGCCCCAGCATTTT
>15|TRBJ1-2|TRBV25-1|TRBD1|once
CASSGGTAPNYGYTF
TGTGCCAGCAGTGGGGGGACAGCCCCTAACTATGGCTACACCTTC
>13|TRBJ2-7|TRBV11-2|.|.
CASSAVGVYEQYF
TGTGCCAGCAGCGCCGTGGGAGTCTACGAGCAGTACTTC
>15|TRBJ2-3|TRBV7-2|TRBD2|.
CASSPLLAGGDTQYF
TGTGCCAGCAGCCCGTTGTTAGCGGGGGGGGATACGCAGTATTTT
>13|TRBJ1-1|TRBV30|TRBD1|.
CAWRTGGTTEAFF
TGTGCCTGGAGGACAGGGGGAACAACTGAAGCTTTCTTT
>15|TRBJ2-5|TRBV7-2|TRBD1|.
CASSFVPSGGMAQYF
TGTGCCAGCAGCTTCGTTCCGTCAGGGGGCATGGCCCAGTACTTC
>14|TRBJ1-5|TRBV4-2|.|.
CASSQASSNQPQHF
TGTGCCAGCAGCCAAGCGAGTAGCAATCAGCCCCAGCATTTT
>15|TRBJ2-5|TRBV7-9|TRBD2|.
CASSLWGEGQETQYF
TGTGCCAGCAGCTTATGGGGGGAGGGCCAAGAGACCCAGTACTTC
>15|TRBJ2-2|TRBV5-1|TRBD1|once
CASSRTDRGTGELFF
TGCGCCAGCAGTCGTACGGACAGGGGCACCGGGGAGCTGTTTTTT
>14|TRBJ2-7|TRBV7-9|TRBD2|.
CASSLNAGVYEQYF
TGTGCCAGCAGCTTAAATGCGGGAGTCTACGAGCAGTACTTC
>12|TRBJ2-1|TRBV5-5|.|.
CASSSLGDIPFF
TGTGCCAGCAGCTCCCTGGGGGACATCCCTTTCTTC
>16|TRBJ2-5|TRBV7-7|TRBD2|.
CASSPSGTSGVKTQYF
TGTGCTAGCAGCCCTTCCGGGACTAGCGGAGTCAAGACCCAGTACTTC
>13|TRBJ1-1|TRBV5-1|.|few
CASSLQGSTEAFF
TGCGCCAGCAGCTTGCAGGGGAGCACTGAAGCTTTCTTT
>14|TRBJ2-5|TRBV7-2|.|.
CASSDGAYQETQYF
TGTGCCAGTTCCGATGGGGCCTACCAAGAGACCCAGTACTTC
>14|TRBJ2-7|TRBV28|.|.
CASGSAGRFYEQYF
TGTGCCAGCGGGAGTGCGGGCAGATTCTACGAGCAGTACTTC
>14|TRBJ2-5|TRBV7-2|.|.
CASSLEEWAETQYF
TGTGCCAGCAGCTTAGAAGAGTGGGCGGAGACCCAGTACTTC
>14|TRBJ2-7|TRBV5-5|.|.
CASSLARPPYEQYF
TGTGCCAGCAGCTTGGCCAGGCCCCCCTACGAGCAGTACTTC
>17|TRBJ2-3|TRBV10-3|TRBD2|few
CAISESDSGRSTDTQYF
TGTGCCATCAGTGAGTCGGATAGCGGGCGTTCCACAGATACGCAGTATTTT
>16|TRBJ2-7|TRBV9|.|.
CAGSDSGLLLIYEQYF
TGTGCCGGCAGCGATTCGGGACTCCTGTTAATCTACGAGCAGTACTTC
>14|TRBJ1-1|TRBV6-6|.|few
CASSTRGWNTEAFF
TGTGCCAGCAGCACCCGAGGGTGGAACACTGAAGCTTTCTTT
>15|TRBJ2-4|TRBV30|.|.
CAWSGGPLAKNIQYF
TGTGCCTGGAGTGGGGGCCCTCTAGCCAAAAACATTCAGTACTTC
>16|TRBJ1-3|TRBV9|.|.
CASSVATGEAGNTIYF
TGTGCCAGCAGCGTCGCTACAGGAGAGGCTGGAAACACCATATATTTT
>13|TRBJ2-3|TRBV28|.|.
CASSDSLTDTQYF
TGTGCCAGCAGTGACAGCCTCACAGATACGCAGTATTTT
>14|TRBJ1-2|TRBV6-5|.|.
CASSYSPVNYGYTF
TGTGCCAGCAGTTACTCACCAGTTAACTATGGCTACACCTTC
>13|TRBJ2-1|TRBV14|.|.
CASSRDRGNEQFF
TGTGCCAGCAGCCGTGATCGGGGGAATGAGCAGTTCTTC
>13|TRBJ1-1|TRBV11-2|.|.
CASSMLRGTEAFF
TGTGCCAGCAGCATGTTAAGAGGCACTGAAGCTTTCTTT
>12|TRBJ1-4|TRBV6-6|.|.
CASSVGGEKLFF
TGTGCCAGCAGTGTGGGGGGGGAAAAACTGTTTTTT
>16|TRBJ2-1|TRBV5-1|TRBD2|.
CASSLPGLAFYNEQFF
TGCGCCAGCAGCTTACCGGGACTAGCGTTTTACAATGAGCAGTTCTTC
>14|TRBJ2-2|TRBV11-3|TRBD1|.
CASSTGTGGGELFF
TGTGCCAGCAGCACCGGGACAGGGGGCGGTGAGCTGTTTTTT
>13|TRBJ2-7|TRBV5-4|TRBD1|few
CASSTGDREEQYF
TGTGCCAGCAGCACAGGGGATCGCGAAGAGCAGTACTTC
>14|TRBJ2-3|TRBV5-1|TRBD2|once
CASSLAGAEDTQYF
TGCGCCAGCAGCCTAGCGGGAGCAGAAGATACGCAGTATTTT
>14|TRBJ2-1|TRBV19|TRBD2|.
CASRREGLDNEQFF
TGTGCCAGTAGGCGGGAGGGCCTCGACAATGAGCAGTTCTTC
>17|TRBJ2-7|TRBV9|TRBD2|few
CASSASGGEREYYEQYF
TGTGCCAGCAGCGCCTCGGGGGGGGAGCGGGAGTACTACGAGCAGTACTTC
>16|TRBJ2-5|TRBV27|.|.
CASSNFGGRHQETQYF
TGTGCCAGCAGCAATTTTGGGGGCAGACACCAAGAGACCCAGTACTTC
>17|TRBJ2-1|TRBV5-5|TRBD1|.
CASSHTGQGSSYNEQFF
TGTGCCAGCAGCCATACGGGACAGGGTAGCTCCTACAATGAGCAGTTCTTC
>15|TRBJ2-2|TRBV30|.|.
CAWSIKTGNTGELFF
TGTGCCTGGAGTATAAAGACAGGGAACACCGGGGAGCTGTTTTTT
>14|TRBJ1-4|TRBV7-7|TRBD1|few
CASSLRQGDEKLFF
TGTGCCAGCAGCTTAAGACAGGGGGATGAAAAACTGTTTTTT
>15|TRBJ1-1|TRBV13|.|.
CASSLGQGRSAEAFF
TGTGCCAGCAGCTTAGGGCAGGGGCGTTCAGCTGAAGCTTTCTTT